This is a list of T cell receptor beta chains from one sample in a study of Graves' ophthalmopathy and Graves' hyperthyroidism. TCRdb reprocessed the multiplex PCR reads with MiXCR, giving one entry per CDR3 protein. The sample yields hundreds of thousands of distinct CDR3 sequences, about 47% seen once. The source material was peripheral blood. Every receptor here comes from an adult man with Graves' ophthalmopathy. The conserved cysteine and the conserved F or W are not part of the CDR3 here.

j_gene | v_gene | CDR3aa
TRBJ1-2 | TRBV7-2 | ASSFSPGMSYT
TRBJ2-7 | TRBV19 | ASRTGTGAYEQY
TRBJ2-7 | TRBV20-1 | SARETSRDRRRTYEQY
TRBJ2-7 | TRBV2 | ASRATGLAYEQY
TRBJ2-7 | TRBV10-2 | ASSDSGQSSRPPYEQY
TRBJ1-5 | TRBV30 | AWSVGHPSNQPQH
TRBJ1-5 | TRBV4-1 | ASSSGEDSNQPQH
TRBJ1-2 | TRBV11-2 | ASSLDGTGIGYT
TRBJ1-1 | TRBV7-2 | ASSPPDSGKAF
TRBJ2-2 | TRBV29-1 | SGGLADSGELF
TRBJ1-3 | TRBV7-3 | ASSLGGSSSGNTIY
TRBJ1-3 | TRBV2 | ASRGDRGNYGYTIY
TRBJ2-7 | TRBV7-2 | ASSLIGGVTYEQY
TRBJ1-3 | TRBV15 | ATQGHSGNTIY
TRBJ2-7 | TRBV29-1 | SGATSEEYERY
TRBJ1-2 | TRBV9 | ASSAPGQVYGYT
TRBJ1-6 | TRBV9 | TSRESGAGNSPLH
TRBJ2-6 | TRBV25-1 | ASSYSPFPSSSGANVLT
TRBJ2-7 | TRBV15 | ATSSPRTGGSYEQY
TRBJ2-7 | TRBV20-1 | SARMGANYEQY
TRBJ2-2 | TRBV10-2 | ACMRGTGELF
TRBJ2-5 | TRBV7-2 | ASSEAVTEETQY
. | TRBV7-2 | ASSLARSNEQF
TRBJ2-3 | TRBV10-1 | ASSDGVPSTDTQY
TRBJ1-1 | TRBV20-1 | SARGQHPIEAF
TRBJ1-5 | TRBV20-1 | SASQGGGGNQPQH
TRBJ1-1 | TRBV29-1 | SVARMNTEAF
TRBJ2-7 | TRBV7-3 | ASSGGTGRYEQY
TRBJ2-2 | TRBV10-1 | ASSQSPYTGELF
TRBJ2-5 | TRBV14 | TSSLIAGEETQY
TRBJ2-5 | TRBV5-5 | ASSVEGVHPQEAQY
TRBJ1-2 | TRBV2 | ASSVNVGYT
TRBJ2-2 | TRBV10-3 | AISESGSGGELF
TRBJ1-2 | TRBV3-1 | ASSQDAVGYGYT
TRBJ1-1 | TRBV11-3 | ASSTLLVQGNTEAF
TRBJ2-5 | TRBV10-3 | AISGTGGEETQY
TRBJ2-5 | TRBV24-1 | ATSHRDRGFQETQY
TRBJ1-6 | TRBV20-1 | SARVSGFNSPLH
TRBJ1-6 | TRBV12-3/TRBV12-4 | ASSLNGLPNSPLH